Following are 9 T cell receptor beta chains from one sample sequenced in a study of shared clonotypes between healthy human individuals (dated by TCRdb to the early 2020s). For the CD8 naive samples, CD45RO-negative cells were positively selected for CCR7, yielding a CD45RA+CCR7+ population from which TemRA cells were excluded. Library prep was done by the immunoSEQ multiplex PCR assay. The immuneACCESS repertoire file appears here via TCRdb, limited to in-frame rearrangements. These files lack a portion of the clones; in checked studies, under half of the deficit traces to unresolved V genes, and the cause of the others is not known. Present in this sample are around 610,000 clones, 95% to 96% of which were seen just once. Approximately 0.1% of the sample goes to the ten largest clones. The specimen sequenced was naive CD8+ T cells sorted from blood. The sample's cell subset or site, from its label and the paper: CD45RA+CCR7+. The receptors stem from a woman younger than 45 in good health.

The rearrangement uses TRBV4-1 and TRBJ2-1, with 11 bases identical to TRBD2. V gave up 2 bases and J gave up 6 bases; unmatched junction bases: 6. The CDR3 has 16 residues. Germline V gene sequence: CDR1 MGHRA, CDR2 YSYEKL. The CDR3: CASSQSGGLAGNEQFF. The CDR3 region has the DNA TGCGCCAGCAGCCAAAGTGGAGGACTAGCGGGCAATGAGCAGTTCTTC.

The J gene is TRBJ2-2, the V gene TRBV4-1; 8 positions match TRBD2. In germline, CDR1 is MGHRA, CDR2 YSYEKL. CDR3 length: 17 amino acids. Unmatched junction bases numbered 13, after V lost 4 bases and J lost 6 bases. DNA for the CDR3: TGCGCCAGCAGCCGGGGGTGGGGAGCGGGAGATGCCGGGGAGCTGTTTTTT. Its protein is CASSRGWGAGDAGELFF.

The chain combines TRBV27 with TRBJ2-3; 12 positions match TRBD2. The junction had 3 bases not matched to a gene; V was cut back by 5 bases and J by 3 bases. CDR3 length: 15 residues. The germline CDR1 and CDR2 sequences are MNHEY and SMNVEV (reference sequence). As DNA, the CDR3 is TGTGCCAGCAGTGGACTAGCGGGACTGACAGATACGCAGTATTTT. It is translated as CASSGLAGLTDTQYF.

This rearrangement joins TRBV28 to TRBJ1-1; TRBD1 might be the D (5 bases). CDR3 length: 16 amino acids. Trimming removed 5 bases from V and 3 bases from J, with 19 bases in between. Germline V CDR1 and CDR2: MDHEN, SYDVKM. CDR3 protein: CASSPPRRRGYTEAFF. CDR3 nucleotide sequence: TGTGCCAGCAGTCCCCCCCGGCGCCGGGGCTACACTGAAGCTTTCTTT.

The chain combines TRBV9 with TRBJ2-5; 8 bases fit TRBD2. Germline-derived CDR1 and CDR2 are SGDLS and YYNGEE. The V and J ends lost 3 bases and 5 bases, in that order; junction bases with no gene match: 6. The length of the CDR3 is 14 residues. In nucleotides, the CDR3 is TGTGCCAGCAGCGGAAGCGGGAGTTGGGAGACCCAGTACTTC. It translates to CASSGSGSWETQYF. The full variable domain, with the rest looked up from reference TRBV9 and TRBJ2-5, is DSGVTQTPKHLITATGQRVTLRCSPRSGDLSVYWYQQSLDQGLQFLIQYYNGEERAKGNILERFSAQQFPDLHSELNLSSLELGDSALYFCASSGSGSWETQYFGPGTRLLVL.

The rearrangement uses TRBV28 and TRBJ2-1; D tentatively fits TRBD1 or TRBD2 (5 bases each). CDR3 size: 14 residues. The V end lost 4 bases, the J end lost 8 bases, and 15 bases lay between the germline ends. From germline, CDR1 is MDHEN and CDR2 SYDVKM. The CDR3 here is CASSSGAGLDEQFF. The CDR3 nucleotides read TGTGCCAGCAGTTCCGGGGCCGGACTCGATGAGCAGTTCTTC.

CDR3 coding DNA: TGTGCCAGCAAAGAGCTAGCGGGAGACGGGGAGCTGTTTTTT. It translates to CASKELAGDGELFF. The chain combines TRBV27 with TRBJ2-2; 10 bases agree with TRBD2. With 7 bases clipped from V and 7 bases from J, the junction kept 6 bases outside the gene matches. From germline, CDR1 is MNHEY and CDR2 SMNVEV (reference sequence). The CDR3 loop spans 14 amino acids.

The CDR3 protein is CASSDDGTGFNDSNQPQHF. The CDR3 DNA is TGTGCCAGCAGTGACGACGGGACAGGGTTCAATGATAGCAATCAGCCCCAGCATTTT. This chain links TRBV6-4 with TRBJ1-5, with 9 bases aligning to TRBD1. This CDR3 is 19 amino acids long. Germline V CDR1 and CDR2: MRHNA, SNTAGT. V lost 2 bases, J lost 0 bases, and 11 bases stayed unmatched.

Here the CDR3 DNA reads TGTGCCAGCAGTTTTCGGTCCCCGACTTACAATCAGCCCCAGCATTTT. Encoded protein: CASSFRSPTYNQPQHF. The gene calls are TRBV27 and TRBJ1-5; D call uncertain. The CDR3 has 16 amino acids. Between the trimmed V and J ends, which lost 3 bases and 3 bases, there was a span of 15 bases. Germline loops: CDR1 MNHEY, CDR2 SMNVEV (reference sequence).